This TCR beta chain was identified during a study of blood T cells in healthy people across ages. Through a sample-barcoded 5' primer and a J-beta primer mix, a second PCR was run for roughly 7 to 12 cycles. One entry per CDR3 protein, called by TCRdb with MiXCR from the 5' RACE reads. The table records hundreds of thousands of distinct CDR3 sequences, 22% of them present only once. The CDR3 spans 14 residues. Trimming cost V 5 bases and J 1 base, with 11 bases left between them. This TCR came from a man aged 65 to 79 in good health. The genes are TRBV12-3 or TRBV12-4 and TRBJ2-5; D remains ambiguous. Specimen: blood. For the CDR3, the DNA is TGTGCCAGCAGTAGAGACAACACCCAAGAGACCCAGTACTTC. Translation: CASSRDNTQETQYF.